The sequence of this T cell receptor (beta chain) was determined in a study of Tregs in tolerant kidney transplant recipients. Whole-study results and caveats: Tolerant patients' donor-specific Tregs expanded beyond overall Tregs, suggesting antigen-driven growth.

The nonmyeloablative bone marrow transplants came from related graft donors, with transient mixed chimerism. Clones were read by immunoSEQ multiplex PCR, and TCRdb kept only the in-frame ones, dropping some. The data contain about 64,000 clones, more than 70% of them singletons. V was trimmed by 3 bases and J by 5 bases, leaving 17 bases between them. The CDR3 consists of 14 residues. In germline, CDR1 is GTSNPN, CDR2 SVGIG (reference sequence). In the case of this clone: Its target is not known.

This specimen consisted of CD4+ T cells from blood (PBMCs), obtained 6 months after the transplant. V and J are TRBV30 and TRBJ2-7, with D possibly matching TRBD1 (5 bases). The source is a human patient who received a combined kidney and bone marrow transplant. Some T cells here may be from the graft donor. Here the CDR3 reads CAWSLRWGHNEQYF. The CDR3 region has the DNA TGTGCCTGGAGCCTCAGATGGGGCCACAACGAGCAGTACTTC.